The source of this TCR beta chain is a study of control samples from healthy donors and cancer patients. Libraries were prepared by immunoSEQ multiplex PCR; TCRdb keeps only in-frame clonotypes and omits some of them. The table includes around 180,000 clones, approximately 94% detected once. This TCR was recovered from a woman aged 18-29 years in good health. The sequencing sample was made of blood.

The CDR3 protein is CASSVGDRVGTEAFF. CDR3 nucleotides: TGTGCCAGCAGCGTGGGGGACAGGGTAGGCACTGAAGCTTTCTTT. The chain uses TRBV28 and TRBJ1-1, with 9 bases that match TRBD1. CDR3 length: 15 residues. V shed 6 bases, J shed 4 bases, and the junction held 9 bases outside the gene matches. Germline CDR1 is MDHEN and CDR2 is SYDVKM.